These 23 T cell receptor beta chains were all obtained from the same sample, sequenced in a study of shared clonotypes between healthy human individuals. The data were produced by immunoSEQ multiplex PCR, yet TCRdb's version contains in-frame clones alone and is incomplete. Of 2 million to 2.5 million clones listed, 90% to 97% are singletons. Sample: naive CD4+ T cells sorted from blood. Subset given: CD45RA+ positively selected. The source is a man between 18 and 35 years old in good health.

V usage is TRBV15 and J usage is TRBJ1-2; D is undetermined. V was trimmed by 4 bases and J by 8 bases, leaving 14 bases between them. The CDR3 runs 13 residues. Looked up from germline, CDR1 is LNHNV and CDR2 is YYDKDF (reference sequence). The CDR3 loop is CATSTNNMAGYTF. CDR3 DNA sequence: TGTGCCACCAGCACCAACAATATGGCGGGCTACACCTTC.

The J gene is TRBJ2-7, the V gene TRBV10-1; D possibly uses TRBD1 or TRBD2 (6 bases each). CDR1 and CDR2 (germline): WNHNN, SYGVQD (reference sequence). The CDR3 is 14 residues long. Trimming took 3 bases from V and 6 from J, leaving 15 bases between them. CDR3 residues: CASSENRARGEQYF. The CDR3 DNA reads TGCGCCAGCAGTGAAAACAGGGCGCGGGGCGAGCAGTACTTC.

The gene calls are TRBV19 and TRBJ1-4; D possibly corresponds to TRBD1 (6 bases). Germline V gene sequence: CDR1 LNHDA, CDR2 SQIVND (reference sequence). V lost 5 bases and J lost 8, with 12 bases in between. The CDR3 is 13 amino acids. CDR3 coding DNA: TGTGCCAGTAGTGCCCTACAGGGCGAAAAACTGTTTTTT. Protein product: CASSALQGEKLFF.

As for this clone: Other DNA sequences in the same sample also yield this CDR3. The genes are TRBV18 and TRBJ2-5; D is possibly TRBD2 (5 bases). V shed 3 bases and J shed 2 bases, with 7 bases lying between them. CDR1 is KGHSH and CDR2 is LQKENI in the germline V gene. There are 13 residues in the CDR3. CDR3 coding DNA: TGTGCCAGCTCACCGGGAGCACAAGAGACCCAGTACTTC. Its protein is CASSPGAQETQYF.

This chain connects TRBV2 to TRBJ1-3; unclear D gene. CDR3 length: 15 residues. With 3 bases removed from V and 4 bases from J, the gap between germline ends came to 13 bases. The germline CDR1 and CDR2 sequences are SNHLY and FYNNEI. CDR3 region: CASSEIRTTGNTIYF. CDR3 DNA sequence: TGTGCCAGCAGTGAGATTAGGACCACCGGAAACACCATATATTTT.

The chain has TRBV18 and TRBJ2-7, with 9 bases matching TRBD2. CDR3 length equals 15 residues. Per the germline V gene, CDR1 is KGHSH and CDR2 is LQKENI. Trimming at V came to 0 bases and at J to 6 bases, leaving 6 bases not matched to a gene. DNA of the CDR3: TGTGCCAGCTCACCACCGGGACTAGCTGAGGCCGAGCAGTACTTC. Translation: CASSPPGLAEAEQYF.

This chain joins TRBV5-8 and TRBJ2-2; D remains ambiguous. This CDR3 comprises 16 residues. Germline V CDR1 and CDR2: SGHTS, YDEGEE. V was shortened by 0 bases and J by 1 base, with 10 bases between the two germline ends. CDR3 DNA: TGTGCCAGCAGCTTGGTGGTAGGCGTGAACACCGGGGAGCTGTTTTTT. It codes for CASSLVVGVNTGELFF.

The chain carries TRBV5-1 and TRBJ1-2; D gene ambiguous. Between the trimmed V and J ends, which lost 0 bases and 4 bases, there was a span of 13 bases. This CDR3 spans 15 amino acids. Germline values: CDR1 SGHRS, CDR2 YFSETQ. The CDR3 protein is CASSLGGSLPYGYTF. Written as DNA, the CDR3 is TGCGCCAGCAGCTTGGGTGGCAGCCTACCCTATGGCTACACCTTC.

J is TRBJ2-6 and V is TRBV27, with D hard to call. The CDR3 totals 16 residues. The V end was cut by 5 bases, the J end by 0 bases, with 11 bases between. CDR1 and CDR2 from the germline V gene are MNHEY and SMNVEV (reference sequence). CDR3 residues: CASSPFALSGANVLTF. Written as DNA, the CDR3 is TGTGCCAGCAGTCCCTTCGCCCTCTCTGGGGCCAACGTCCTGACTTTC. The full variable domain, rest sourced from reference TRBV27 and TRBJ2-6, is EAQVTQNPRYLITVTGKKLTVTCSQNMNHEYMSWYRQDPGLGLRQIYYSMNVEVTDKGDVPEGYKVSRKEKRNFPLILESPSPNQTSLYFCASSPFALSGANVLTFGAGSRLTVL.

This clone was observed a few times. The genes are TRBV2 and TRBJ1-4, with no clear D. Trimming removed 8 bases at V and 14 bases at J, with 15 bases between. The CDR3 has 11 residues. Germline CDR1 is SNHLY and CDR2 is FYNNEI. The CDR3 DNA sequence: TGTGCCAGCGGTCAGGAGTTTCAGCTGTTTTTT. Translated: CASGQEFQLFF.

The CDR3 DNA is TGTGCCTGGTTAACACGGGCTCTTGGGGCTGAAGCTTTCTTT. This gives the protein CAWLTRALGAEAFF. The chain has TRBV30 and TRBJ1-1, with D uncertain. This CDR3 comprises 14 residues. Germline assignment: CDR1 GTSNPN and CDR2 SVGIG (reference sequence). Trimming pared 5 bases from V and 6 bases from J, leaving 19 bases between.

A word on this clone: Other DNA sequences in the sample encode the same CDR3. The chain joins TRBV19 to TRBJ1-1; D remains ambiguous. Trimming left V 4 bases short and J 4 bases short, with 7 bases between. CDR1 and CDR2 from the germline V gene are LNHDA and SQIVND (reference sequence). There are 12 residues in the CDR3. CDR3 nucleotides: TGTGCCAGTAGTAAGCGGGGCACTGAAGCTTTCTTT. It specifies CASSKRGTEAFF.

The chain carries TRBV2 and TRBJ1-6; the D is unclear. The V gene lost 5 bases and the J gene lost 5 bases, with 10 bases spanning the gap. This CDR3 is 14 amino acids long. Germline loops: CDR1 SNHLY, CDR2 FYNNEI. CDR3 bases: TGTGCCAGCAGTACGTTGTCGAATAATTCACCCCTCCACTTT. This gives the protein CASSTLSNNSPLHF. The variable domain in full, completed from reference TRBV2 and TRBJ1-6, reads EPEVTQTPSHQVTQMGQEVILRCVPISNHLYFYWYRQILGQKVEFLVSFYNNEISEKSEIFDDQFSVERPDGSNFTLKIRSTKLEDSAMYFCASSTLSNNSPLHFGNGTRLTVT.

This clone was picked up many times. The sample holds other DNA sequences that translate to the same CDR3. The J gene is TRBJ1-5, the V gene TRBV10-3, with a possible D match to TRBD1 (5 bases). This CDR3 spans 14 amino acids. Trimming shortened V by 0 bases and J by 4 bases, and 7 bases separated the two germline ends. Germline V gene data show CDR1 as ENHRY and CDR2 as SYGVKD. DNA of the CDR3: TGTGCCATCAGTGAGTCATGGGGGAATCAGCCCCAGCATTTT. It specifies CAISESWGNQPQHF.

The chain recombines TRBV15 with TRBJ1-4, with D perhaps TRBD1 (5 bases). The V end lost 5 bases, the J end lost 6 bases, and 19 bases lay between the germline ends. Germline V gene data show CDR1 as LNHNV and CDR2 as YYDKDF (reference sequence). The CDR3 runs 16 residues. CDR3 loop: CATSPGDGMGYEKLFF. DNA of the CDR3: TGTGCCACCAGCCCCGGGGACGGGATGGGGTATGAAAAACTGTTTTTT.

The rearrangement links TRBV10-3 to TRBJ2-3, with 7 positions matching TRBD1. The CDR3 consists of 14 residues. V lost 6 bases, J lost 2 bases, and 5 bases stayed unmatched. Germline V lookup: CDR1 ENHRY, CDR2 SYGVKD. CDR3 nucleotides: TGTGCCATCAGCGGACAGGCAATCACAGATACGCAGTATTTT. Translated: CAISGQAITDTQYF.

CDR3 sequence reads: CASSYSKSSLQYF. DNA of the CDR3: TGTGCCAGCAGTTACTCGAAGTCGTCTCTGCAGTACTTC. The chain is built from TRBV6-5 and TRBJ2-7, with D uncertain. From germline, CDR1 is MNHEY and CDR2 SVGAGI. The V gene lost 0 bases and the J gene lost 9 bases, with 12 bases spanning the gap. This CDR3 contains 13 residues.

DNA of the CDR3: TGTGCCACTCTACTGGCTTTCTACGAGCAGTACTTC. Amino acids: CATLLAFYEQYF. This sequence joins TRBV6-1 and TRBJ2-7; the D is unclear. V lost 10 bases to trimming and J lost 3 bases, with 13 bases between them. The V gene's germline CDR1 is MNHNS and CDR2 SASEGT. The CDR3 length is 12 residues.

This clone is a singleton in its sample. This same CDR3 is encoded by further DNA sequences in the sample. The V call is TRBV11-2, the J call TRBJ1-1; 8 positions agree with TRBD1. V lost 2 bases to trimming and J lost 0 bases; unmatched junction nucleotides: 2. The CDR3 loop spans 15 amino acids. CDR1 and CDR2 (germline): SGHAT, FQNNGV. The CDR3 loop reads CASSLRTGMNTEAFF. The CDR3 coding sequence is TGTGCCAGCAGCTTAAGGACAGGGATGAACACTGAAGCTTTCTTT.

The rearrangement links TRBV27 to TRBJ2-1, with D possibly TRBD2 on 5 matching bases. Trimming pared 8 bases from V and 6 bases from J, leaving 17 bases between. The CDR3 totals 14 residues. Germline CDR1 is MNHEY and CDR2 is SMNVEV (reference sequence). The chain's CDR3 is CASRQVVGGNEQFF. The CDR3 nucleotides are TGTGCCAGCCGCCAGGTAGTTGGAGGCAATGAGCAGTTCTTC.

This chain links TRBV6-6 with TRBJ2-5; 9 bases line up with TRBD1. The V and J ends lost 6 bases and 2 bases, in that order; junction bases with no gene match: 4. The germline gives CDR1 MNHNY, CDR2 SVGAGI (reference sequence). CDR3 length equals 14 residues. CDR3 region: CASRATGGQETQYF. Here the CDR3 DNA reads TGTGCCAGCAGAGCGACAGGGGGTCAAGAGACCCAGTACTTC.

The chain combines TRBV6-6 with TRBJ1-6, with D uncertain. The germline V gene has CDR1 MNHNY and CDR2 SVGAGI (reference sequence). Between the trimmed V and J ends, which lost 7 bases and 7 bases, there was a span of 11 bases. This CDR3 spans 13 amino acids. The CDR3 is CASILAGNSPLHF. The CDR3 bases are TGTGCCAGCATCCTGGCGGGGAATTCACCCCTCCACTTT.

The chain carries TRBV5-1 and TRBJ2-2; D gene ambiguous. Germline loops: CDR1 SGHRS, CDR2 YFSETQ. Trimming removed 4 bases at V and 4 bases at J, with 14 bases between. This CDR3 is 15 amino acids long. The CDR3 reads CASSPGGWGTGELFF. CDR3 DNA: TGCGCCAGCAGCCCTGGTGGGTGGGGCACCGGGGAGCTGTTTTTT.